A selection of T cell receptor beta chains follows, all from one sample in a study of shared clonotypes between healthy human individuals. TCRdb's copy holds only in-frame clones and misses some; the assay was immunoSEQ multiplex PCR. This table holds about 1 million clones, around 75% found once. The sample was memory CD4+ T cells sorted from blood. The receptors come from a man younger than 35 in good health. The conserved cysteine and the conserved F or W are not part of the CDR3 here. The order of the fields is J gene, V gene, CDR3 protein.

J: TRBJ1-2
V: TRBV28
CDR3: ASSLAGPYGYT

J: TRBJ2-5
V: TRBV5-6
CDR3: ASSPPWGTQYQETQY

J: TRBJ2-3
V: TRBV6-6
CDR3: ASTEGTGGSTDTQY

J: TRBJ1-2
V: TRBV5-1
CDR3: ASSLSAGSYGYT

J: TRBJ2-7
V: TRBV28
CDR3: ASSLPQDRYEQY

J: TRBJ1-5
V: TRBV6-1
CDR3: ATSQGGKSLEPQH

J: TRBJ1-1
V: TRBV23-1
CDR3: ASSQSTIKHEAF

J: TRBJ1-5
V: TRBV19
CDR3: ASSIGDTIRSSQH

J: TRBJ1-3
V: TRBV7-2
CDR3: ASSLARGSGNTIY

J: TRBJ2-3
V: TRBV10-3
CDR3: AISSVSRTDTQY

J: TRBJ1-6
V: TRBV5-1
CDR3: ASSPRTGGDSPLH

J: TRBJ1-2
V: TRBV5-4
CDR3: ASSFQGPNYGYT

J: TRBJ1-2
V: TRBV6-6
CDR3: ASSAQTYGYT

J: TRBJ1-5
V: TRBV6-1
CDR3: ASSPPGREPQH

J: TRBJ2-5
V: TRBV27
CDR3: ASSFGGTQETQY

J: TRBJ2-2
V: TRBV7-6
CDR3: ASSFTGHTGELF

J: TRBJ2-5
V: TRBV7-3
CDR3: ASSREAGVLETQY

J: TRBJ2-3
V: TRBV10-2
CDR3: ASSWAGDTQY

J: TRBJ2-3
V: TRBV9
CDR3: ASSVRTTTDTQY

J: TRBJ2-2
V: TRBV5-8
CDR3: ASSLAVGELF

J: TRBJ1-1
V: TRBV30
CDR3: AWIPRDSPSAF

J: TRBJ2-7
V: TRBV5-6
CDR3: ASSLDGTGSYEQY

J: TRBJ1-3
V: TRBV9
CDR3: ASTRGDSGNTIY

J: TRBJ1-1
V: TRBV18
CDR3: ASSPSYPFEAF

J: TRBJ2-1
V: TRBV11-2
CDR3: ASSFAGTSGSNEQF

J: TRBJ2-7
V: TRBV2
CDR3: ASGRDRAYEQY

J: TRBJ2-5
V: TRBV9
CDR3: ASSVVGGEVETQY

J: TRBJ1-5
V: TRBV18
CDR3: ASSPEGNQPQH

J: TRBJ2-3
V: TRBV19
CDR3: ASSIWRANTDTQY

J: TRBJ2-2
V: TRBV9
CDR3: ASSARPINTGELF

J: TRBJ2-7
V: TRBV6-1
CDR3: ASEGPGALYEQY

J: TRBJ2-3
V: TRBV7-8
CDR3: ASAMRSTDTQY

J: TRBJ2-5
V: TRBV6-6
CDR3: ASSYIGQGRETQY

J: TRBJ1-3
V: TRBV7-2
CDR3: ASSLAARGFGTIY

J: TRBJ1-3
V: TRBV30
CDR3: AWSVRGPGNTIY

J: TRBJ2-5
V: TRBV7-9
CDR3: ASSFRRVTSGSQETQY

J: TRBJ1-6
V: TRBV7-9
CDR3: ASSLFNNSPLH

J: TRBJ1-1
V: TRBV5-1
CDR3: ASSPDRAGMNTEAF

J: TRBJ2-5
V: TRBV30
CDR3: AWRNRAEETQY

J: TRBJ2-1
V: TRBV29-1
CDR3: SGLATAQF

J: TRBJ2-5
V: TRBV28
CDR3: ASSTTGRQMKTQY

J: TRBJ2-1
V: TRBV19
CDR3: ASRRQGNEQF

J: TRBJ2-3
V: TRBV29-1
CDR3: SVVVAGLTDTQY

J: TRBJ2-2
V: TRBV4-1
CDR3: ASSQDKSRGPGELF

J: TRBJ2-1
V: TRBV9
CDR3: ASSVRLGGTNEQF

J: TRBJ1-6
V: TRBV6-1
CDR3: ASNPGTGSNSPLH

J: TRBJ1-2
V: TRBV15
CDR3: ATSSRGGGTSKINYGYT

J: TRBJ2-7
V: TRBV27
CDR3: ASSPGLGYEQY

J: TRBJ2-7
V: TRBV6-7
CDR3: ASKGEQY

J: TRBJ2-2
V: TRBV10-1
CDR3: ASSESGPTHTGELF

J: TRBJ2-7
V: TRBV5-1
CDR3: ASTLAVGYEQY

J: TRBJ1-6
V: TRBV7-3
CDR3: ASSLDRASPLH

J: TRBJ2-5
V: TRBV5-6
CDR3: ASSASLLYQETQY

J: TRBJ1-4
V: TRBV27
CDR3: ASSPDLQGTAGKLF

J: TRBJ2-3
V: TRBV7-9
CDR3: ASSEEADTQY

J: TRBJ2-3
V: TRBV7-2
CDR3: ASSLGGHNPSTDTQY

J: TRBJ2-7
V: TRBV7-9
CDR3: ASSLYPRDYEQY

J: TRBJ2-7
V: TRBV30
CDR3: AWGGKGASISYEQY

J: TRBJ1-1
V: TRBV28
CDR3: ASSTSSVAEAF

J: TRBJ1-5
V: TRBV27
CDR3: ASSMERGQPQH